This T cell receptor (beta chain) was found in a study of T-cell memory formation after mild COVID-19. From the 5' RACE reads, TCRdb called clonotypes with MiXCR, one entry per CDR3 protein. The sample has a few hundred thousand distinct CDR3 sequences, around 21% seen once. The CDR3 extends over 17 amino acids. V shed 4 bases and J 4 bases; nucleotides not matched to a gene: 14. The germline V gene encodes CDR1 SGDLS and CDR2 YYNGEE. The rearrangement uses TRBV9 and TRBJ2-1; 7 nucleotides align to TRBD1. The TCR originated in an adult woman who had mild COVID-19 (a few samples of this study predate the infection). Cell type and time point are not known. The specimen sequenced was PBMCs or a T cell subset sorted from them (not recorded which). The CDR3 loop is CASSTNRDSQLYNEQFF. As DNA, the CDR3 is TGTGCCAGCAGCACCAACAGGGACAGCCAACTTTACAATGAGCAGTTCTTC. Full variable domain (remainder filled in from reference TRBV9 and TRBJ2-1): DSGVTQTPKHLITATGQRVTLRCSPRSGDLSVYWYQQSLDQGLQFLIQYYNGEERAKGNILERFSAQQFPDLHSELNLSSLELGDSALYFCASSTNRDSQLYNEQFFGPGTRLTVL.